These T cell receptor beta chains were read from a single sample in a study of OX40 agonist ivuxolimab in advanced cancers. Method: immunoSEQ multiplex PCR; TCRdb's copy keeps in-frame clones and lacks some. Counted here are 9,000 to 10,000 clones, around 90% occurring once; the ten biggest clones make up 9.5% to 15%. The specimen was CD4+ or CD8+ T cells sorted from blood, collected in a trial of the OX40 agonist ivuxolimab. The receptors were gathered from an adult with an advanced solid tumor such as melanoma, head and neck, liver or kidney cancer. The CDR3 runs from the conserved cysteine through the conserved F or W. A D gene is named only where the DNA matches it firmly. Only part of the rows carry a size: once, few, many, or a class if the clone is expanded.

TRBV5-1	.	.	TRBJ2-5	TGCGCCAGCAGCTTGCCGGACAGCAAAGAGACCCAGTACTTC	CASSLPDSKETQYF
TRBV9	.	TRBD2	TRBJ2-1	TGTGCCAGCAGCGTAGGAGACAGCGGGAGGTACAATGAGCAGTTCTTC	CASSVGDSGRYNEQFF
TRBV6-6	.	TRBD1	TRBJ2-2	TGTGCCAGCAGCCCGGACAGGCACACCGGGGAGCTGTTTTTT	CASSPDRHTGELFF
TRBV28	.	.	TRBJ1-1	TGTGCCAGCAGTGGGACACCCCCTAAGCACGCTTTCTTT	CASSGTPPKHAFF
TRBV30	.	TRBD2	TRBJ2-3	TGTGCCTGGAGTAGGGGAGGAGCGGGAGAAGATACGCAGTATTTT	CAWSRGGAGEDTQYF
TRBV6-1	.	.	TRBJ1-2	TGTGCCAGCCGGGGTGGGGACTCCTATGGCTACACCTTC	CASRGGDSYGYTF
TRBV7-7	.	TRBD1	TRBJ2-5	TGTGCTAGCAGCTCGACAGGGGTGGCCGGAGAGACCCAGTACTTC	CASSSTGVAGETQYF
TRBV5-1	.	TRBD2	TRBJ2-5	TGCGCCAGCTTCCGGGAGGGGAATCAAGAGACCCAGTACTTC	CASFREGNQETQYF
TRBV4-2	.	TRBD1	TRBJ1-5	TGTGCCAGCAGCCAAGGGGGACAGGGTCATCAGCCCCAGCATTTT	CASSQGGQGHQPQHF
TRBV11-1	.	.	TRBJ1-5	TGTGCCAGCAGCTTGGGGGCGAATCAGCCCCAGCATTTT	CASSLGANQPQHF
TRBV6-1	.	.	TRBJ2-3	TGTGCCAGCCTTCCGGACGGCCCTCTCGATACGCAGTATTTT	CASLPDGPLDTQYF
TRBV29-1	.	TRBD1	TRBJ1-2	TGCAGCGTTGTCTTAGGACAGGGGTATGGCTACACCTTC	CSVVLGQGYGYTF
TRBV6-5	.	.	TRBJ1-1	TGTGCCAGCAGTTACGGACACCTGTACACTGAAGCTTTCTTT	CASSYGHLYTEAFF
TRBV7-6	.	TRBD2	TRBJ2-2	TGTGCCAGCAGCCTCCGGGCCAGGGGGAGACTAGCGGGAGACCCCGGGGAGCTGTTTTTT	CASSLRARGRLAGDPGELFF
TRBV7-3	.	TRBD1	TRBJ1-3	TGTGCCAGCAGCCAGACAGGGGCGGTATCTGGAAACACCATATATTTT	CASSQTGAVSGNTIYF
TRBV28	.	.	TRBJ2-1	TGTGCCAGCAGTTTAAGGGGGAGTAACAATGAGCAGTTCTTC	CASSLRGSNNEQFF
TRBV9	.	TRBD1	TRBJ1-2	TGTGCCAGCAGCGGTCGAGGGGGCCACTATGGCTACACCTTC	CASSGRGGHYGYTF
TRBV6-1	.	TRBD1	TRBJ1-3	TGTGCCACCCACGACAGGGGCTCTGGAAACACCATATATTTT	CATHDRGSGNTIYF
TRBV5-1	.	.	TRBJ1-1	TGCGCCAGCAGCTTGGGCGCAGGGGTGGCCACTGAAGCTTTCTTT	CASSLGAGVATEAFF
TRBV5-1	.	.	TRBJ1-1	TGCGCCAGCATGACCCCGGGCAGGGACACTGAAGCTTTCTTT	CASMTPGRDTEAFF
TRBV5-3	.	TRBD2	TRBJ2-2	TGTGCCAGAAGCTTGGGGACTAGCGGAAGGAACACCGGGGAGCTGTTTTTT	CARSLGTSGRNTGELFF
TRBV7-2	.	.	TRBJ2-3	TGTGCCAGCAGCCAAAACTTGTACCATTCAGATACGCAGTATTTT	CASSQNLYHSDTQYF
TRBV28	.	TRBD1	TRBJ2-4	TGTGCCAGCGCCGGGACAGGGGCGGGCATTCAGTACTTC	CASAGTGAGIQYF
TRBV6-5	.	TRBD1	TRBJ1-5	TGTGCCAGCAGCACCCGGACAGGGGGCAATCAGCCCCAGCATTTT	CASSTRTGGNQPQHF
TRBV6-5	.	TRBD2	TRBJ2-7	TGTGCCAGCAGGAGCGGGAGCTACGAGCAGTACTTC	CASRSGSYEQYF
TRBV7-2	few	.	TRBJ2-1	TGTGCCAGCAGCTTAGAACAGGGCTTCTACAATGAGCAGTTCTTC	CASSLEQGFYNEQFF
TRBV28	.	.	TRBJ1-1	TGTGCCAGCACTTCCCCGTTAGCGGGGGTTTCTGAAGCTTTCTTT	CASTSPLAGVSEAFF
TRBV11-2	.	.	TRBJ2-1	TGTGCCAGCAGCCACCCCGGGCTCCCCGAGCAGTTCTTC	CASSHPGLPEQFF
TRBV30	once	.	TRBJ2-7	TGTGCCTGGAGTCCTATGGGGGAGCGATTCTACGAGCAGTACTTC	CAWSPMGERFYEQYF
TRBV18	.	TRBD1	TRBJ2-3	TGTGCCAGCTCACCACCAACAGGGGGGCCAGATACGCAGTATTTT	CASSPPTGGPDTQYF
TRBV11-2	.	.	TRBJ2-7	TGTGCCAGCAGCTTGAGGTCAGTTACCTACGAGCAGTACTTC	CASSLRSVTYEQYF
TRBV28	.	TRBD1	TRBJ1-1	TGTGCCAGCAGTTTCGTGGGACAGGAGAACACTGAAGCTTTCTTT	CASSFVGQENTEAFF
TRBV6-5	once	TRBD2	TRBJ2-1	TGTGCCAGCAGTTTGGGACTAGGGAACAATGAGCAGTTCTTC	CASSLGLGNNEQFF
TRBV5-1	.	.	TRBJ1-2	TGCGCCAGCAGTTCGGGCCCCGGGACTTCCTATGGCTACACCTTC	CASSSGPGTSYGYTF
TRBV4-2	.	.	TRBJ2-6	TGTGCCAGCAGCCAAGAGGTTCGAGTCTCTGGGGCCAACGTCCTGACTTTC	CASSQEVRVSGANVLTF
TRBV10-3	.	.	TRBJ2-6	TGTGCCACCAGGACGGGGGAAACTGGGGCCAACGTCCTGACTTTC	CATRTGETGANVLTF
TRBV5-1	.	.	TRBJ1-1	TGCGCCAGCACAGCCACCATGAACACTGAAGCTTTCTTT	CASTATMNTEAFF
TRBV4-2	.	.	TRBJ1-2	TGTGCCAGCAGCCCGCCCGCAAGCCTCGGTTATGGCTACACCTTC	CASSPPASLGYGYTF
TRBV30	.	.	TRBJ1-1	TGTGCCTGGAGCAGGTTCCGGAACACTGAAGCTTTCTTT	CAWSRFRNTEAFF
TRBV4-1	.	.	TRBJ2-3	TGCGCCAGCAGCCAAGATAAAAGTGGACTCACAGATACGCAGTATTTT	CASSQDKSGLTDTQYF
TRBV28	.	TRBD1	TRBJ2-7	TGTGCCAGCAGTACTCCCGGGACAGGGTTGTCCGAGCAGTACTTC	CASSTPGTGLSEQYF
TRBV6-9	.	TRBD2	TRBJ2-1	TGTGCCAGCAGGCCGATAGCGGGAGGGAGGAATGAGCAGTTCTTC	CASRPIAGGRNEQFF
TRBV2	.	.	TRBJ1-6	TGTGCCAGCAGTGAGGATAATTCACCCCTCCACTTT	CASSEDNSPLHF
TRBV7-2	.	TRBD1	TRBJ2-5	TGTGCCAGCAGCTTAGGGGGACAGGGGGGAGAGACCCAGTACTTC	CASSLGGQGGETQYF
TRBV30	.	.	TRBJ1-1	TGTGCCTGGAGTGACCGGGGAGAGAACACTGAAGCTTTCTTT	CAWSDRGENTEAFF
TRBV7-7	.	TRBD1	TRBJ2-2	TGTGCTAGCAGCCTTGACAGGGCCGGGGAGCTGTTTTTT	CASSLDRAGELFF
TRBV5-5	few	TRBD1	TRBJ1-5	TGTGCCAGCAGCTTGGAAGGACAGGGGTACCTGCATTTT	CASSLEGQGYLHF
TRBV10-3	.	TRBD1	TRBJ1-5	TGTGCCATCAGTGAACAGGGGTCGAATCAGCCCCAGCATTTT	CAISEQGSNQPQHF
TRBV4-2	.	TRBD2	TRBJ2-2	TGTGCCAGCACGGGACTAAAAGGCACCGGGGAGCTGTTTTTT	CASTGLKGTGELFF
TRBV4-1	.	TRBD1	TRBJ1-4	TGCGCCAGCAGCCTGGGGGACAGAGATAATGAAAAACTGTTTTTT	CASSLGDRDNEKLFF
TRBV28	medium-sized	.	TRBJ1-1	TGTGCCAGCAGTCTTTATGTCACTGAAGCTTTCTTT	CASSLYVTEAFF
TRBV6-1	.	TRBD2	TRBJ2-7	TGTGCCAGCAGTGGTCAACTAGCGGCTTCCTACGAGCAGTACTTC	CASSGQLAASYEQYF
TRBV7-6	.	.	TRBJ2-2	TGTGCCAGCAGCCCGGGGAACACCGGGGAGCTGTTTTTT	CASSPGNTGELFF
TRBV5-1	.	.	TRBJ1-6	TGCGCCAGCAGCCATGACAGAAATTCACCCCTCCACTTT	CASSHDRNSPLHF